This T cell receptor beta chain was sequenced for a study of blood T cells in healthy people across ages. Overall study findings and caveats: Long-lived donors had more naive CD4+ cells and higher diversity than aged donors. No one knew whether donors had CMV, which possibly confounded expanded clonotype changes. PBMCs left unsorted prevented a conclusive naive versus antigen-experienced comparison.

The germline V gene has CDR1 MGHRA and CDR2 YSYEKL. Losses at the gene ends were 1 base for V and 0 bases for J; bases not matched to a gene: 0. The CDR3 consists of 16 residues. Concerning this clonotype: The antigen is unknown.

The second PCR ran about 6 to 12 cycles with a sample-barcoded 5' primer and J-beta primers. Each cDNA was tagged by a template-switch adaptor containing 12 random nucleotides. TCRdb re-derived calls from the 5' RACE reads in MiXCR, one entry per CDR3 protein. This table has 1.4 million to 1.5 million distinct CDR3 sequences, around 39% appearing once. The rearrangement links TRBV4-1 to TRBJ2-6; 7 nucleotides agree with TRBD2. The sequencing sample was made of blood. This receptor was taken from a woman between 18 and 29 years old in good health. CDR3 amino acids: CASSQGEGSGANVLTF. The DNA of the CDR3 is TGCGCCAGCAGCCAAGGGGAGGGCTCTGGGGCCAACGTCCTGACTTTC.